The 7 T cell receptor beta chains presented below share a single source sample, sequenced in a study of blood T cell repertoires in COVID-19. Sequenced by immunoSEQ multiplex PCR; TCRdb stores in-frame clones only, minus some. The table shows 110,000 to 150,000 clones, with about 80% occurring only once. The specimen sequenced was peripheral blood. The receptor source for this set is a man aged 65 to 85 who had recovered from COVID-19.

V usage is TRBV6-5 and J usage is TRBJ1-2; TRBD1 agrees at 9 bases. Trimming cost V 4 bases and J 2 bases; bases outside gene matches: 5. CDR1 and CDR2 (germline): MNHEY, SVGAGI. CDR3 size: 15 residues. CDR3 region: CASSLIQGANYGYTF. CDR3 nucleotides: TGTGCCAGCAGTTTGATACAGGGGGCAAACTATGGCTACACCTTC.

This clone has just one count. V is TRBV7-9 and J is TRBJ2-2, with no clear D. Germline CDR1 reads SEHNR; CDR2 reads FQNEAQ (reference sequence). This CDR3 has 15 residues. The ends were cut back, 4 bases at V and 6 bases at J, with 15 bases in the middle. CDR3 region: CASSSMTRYSGELFF. For the CDR3, the DNA is TGTGCCAGCAGCTCCATGACTCGGTATTCCGGGGAGCTGTTTTTT.

The chain carries TRBV30 and TRBJ1-1, with 7 nucleotides matching TRBD1. The V segment lost 1 base and the J segment 0 bases; nucleotides outside the gene matches: 2. Looked up from germline, CDR1 is GTSNPN and CDR2 is SVGIG (reference sequence). CDR3 length: 14 amino acids. The CDR3: CAWSEGAMNTEAFF. The DNA of the CDR3 is TGTGCCTGGAGTGAGGGGGCAATGAACACTGAAGCTTTCTTT.

The gene calls are TRBV1 and TRBJ1-6. TRBV1 is tagged as a pseudogene. The CDR3 runs to 15 residues. In nucleotides, the CDR3 is TGCACCAGCAGCGATATCGTAGAGGATAATTCACCCCTCCACTTT. Residues: CTSSDIVEDNSPLHF.

The chain recombines TRBV9 with TRBJ2-3, with TRBD1 identical over 9 bases. V was clipped by 3 bases and J by 3 bases; unmatched bases: 11. The CDR3 length is 17 residues. The germline V gene has CDR1 SGDLS and CDR2 YYNGEE. As DNA, the CDR3 is TGTGCCAGCAGCGCCCCGACCGGGACAGGGTGGACAGATACGCAGTATTTT. Amino acid sequence: CASSAPTGTGWTDTQYF.

V usage is TRBV12-3 or TRBV12-4 and J usage is TRBJ1-2; TRBD1 is a possible D gene (6 bases). V was cut by 1 base and J by 7 bases, with 10 bases left in between. The CDR3 contains 13 residues. CDR3 residues: CASSLGGGVGYTF. CDR3 bases: TGTGCCAGCAGTTTAGGGGGGGGCGTTGGCTACACCTTC.

CDR3 in DNA: TGTGCCAGCAGCTTGGGCGGGACAGGGCTAGCTTTCTTT. Amino acids: CASSLGGTGLAFF. V and J are TRBV5-4 and TRBJ1-1; TRBD1 matches 9 bases. Looked up from germline, CDR1 is SGHNT and CDR2 is YYREEE (reference sequence). There are 13 residues in the CDR3. V dropped 0 bases and J dropped 10; count of bases not matched to a gene: 4.